The 7 T cell receptor beta chains listed next were all sequenced from one sample in a study of blood T cell repertoires in COVID-19. Produced via immunoSEQ multiplex PCR; TCRdb's table is partial and in-frame only. Altogether under 400,000 clones are present, under 90% being singletons, with the ten largest covering 2.9%. The sequencing sample was made of peripheral blood. The receptor source for this set is a woman aged 30 to 39 with COVID-19, enrolled during active disease.

The chain carries TRBV30 and TRBJ2-5; 7 bases line up with TRBD2. Germline trimming cut 5 bases from V and 5 bases from J; bases unmatched to any gene: 8. The CDR3 has 13 amino acids. The germline V gene encodes CDR1 GTSNPN and CDR2 SVGIG (reference sequence). DNA for the CDR3: TGTGCCTGGGAGCCGGGAGGCGGGGAGACCCAGTACTTC. This gives the protein CAWEPGGGETQYF.

V usage is TRBV19 and J usage is TRBJ1-5, with no clear D. The CDR3 has 14 amino acids. CDR1 is LNHDA and CDR2 is SQIVND in the germline V gene (reference sequence). V was clipped by 4 bases and J by 5 bases, with 12 bases between them. This chain's CDR3 is CASSTTQSYQPQHF. CDR3 DNA sequence: TGTGCCAGTAGTACGACACAGAGCTATCAGCCCCAGCATTTT.

The chain employs TRBV6-2 or TRBV6-3 and TRBJ2-7, with D unclear. The CDR3 runs to 12 residues. The V and J ends lost 5 bases and 2 bases respectively, with 7 bases between them. Per germline, CDR1 MNHEY and CDR2 SVGEGT. The CDR3 DNA sequence: TGTGCCAGCAGTCCCCAGGCCTACGAGCAGTACTTC. Translated, it gives CASSPQAYEQYF.

The V gene is TRBV10-3, the J gene TRBJ2-7; the D is unclear. The CDR3 is 14 amino acids. Germline V gene lookup returns CDR1 ENHRY and CDR2 SYGVKD. The germline V and J ends were trimmed by 0 bases and 0 bases, with 6 bases remaining between them. The DNA for the CDR3 is TGTGCCATCAGTGAGTCCGAGTCCTCCTACGAGCAGTACTTC. Translation: CAISESESSYEQYF.

This clone has just a few counts. The V and J genes are TRBV28 and TRBJ1-5, with 10 bases matching TRBD1. Per germline, CDR1 MDHEN and CDR2 SYDVKM. CDR3 size: 19 residues. Trimming cost V 5 bases and J 3 bases; bases outside gene matches: 16. CDR3 sequence reads: CASSANRDRGLWTNQPQHF. CDR3 coding DNA: TGTGCCAGCAGTGCCAACCGGGACAGGGGATTGTGGACCAATCAGCCCCAGCATTTT.

The chain employs TRBV3-1 (or the pseudogene TRBV3-2) and TRBJ1-4; D is uncertain. Trimming took 0 bases from V and 4 from J, leaving 9 bases between them. Germline V gene data show CDR1 as LGHDT and CDR2 as YNNKEL (reference sequence). This CDR3 is 15 amino acids long. The CDR3 is CASSQDAGINEKLFF. DNA for the CDR3: TGTGCCAGCAGCCAAGACGCCGGGATTAATGAAAAACTGTTTTTT.

The V call is TRBV9, the J call TRBJ1-6; tentative D call: TRBD1 (6 bases). Germline-derived CDR1 and CDR2 are SGDLS and YYNGEE. V dropped 4 bases and J dropped 9 bases, with 23 bases sitting between them. The CDR3 spans 17 residues. CDR3 nucleotide sequence: TGTGCCAGCAGCCCACAGGACAGCTTCACATTTCTTTCACCCCTCCACTTT. Protein: CASSPQDSFTFLSPLHF.